This T cell receptor beta chain was recovered during a study of identifying expanded T cells in peripheral blood. The length of the CDR3 is 14 residues. CDR1 is SGHKS and CDR2 is YYEKEE in the germline V gene (reference sequence). The V gene lost 2 bases and the J gene lost 4 bases, with 10 bases spanning the gap. Assay: immunoSEQ multiplex PCR; the TCRdb copy retains only in-frame clones and omits some. The sample holds approximately 110,000 clones, around 90% seen once. The sequenced sample was blood. The clonotype originates from a person aged 18 to 75 in good health. The chain has TRBV5-5 and TRBJ2-1; no definite D call. The CDR3 DNA reads TGTGCCAGCAGCTTAGGCCTAGTGTACAATGAGCAGTTCTTC. It yields the protein CASSLGLVYNEQFF.